Listed here are 30 T cell receptor beta chains from one sample, sequenced in a study of blood T cell repertoires in COVID-19. TCRdb's table, derived via immunoSEQ multiplex PCR, lists solely in-frame clones and lacks some. The sample records around 400,000 clones, roughly nine tenths being singletons. Source material: PBMCs or T cells enriched from blood (not recorded which). These receptors were obtained from a woman between 35 and 50 years old who had been exposed to COVID-19.

This chain's CDR3 is CASSQDWGGSQSTDTQYF. The CDR3 nucleotides read TGTGCCAGCAGCCAAGATTGGGGCGGGAGTCAGAGCACAGATACGCAGTATTTT. The chain is built from TRBV3-1 (or the pseudogene TRBV3-2) and TRBJ2-3; 7 bases fit TRBD2. V lost 0 bases to trimming and J lost 0 bases; unmatched junction nucleotides: 9. CDR1 and CDR2 from the germline V gene are LGHDT and YNNKEL (reference sequence). The CDR3 extends over 18 amino acids.

CDR3 sequence (DNA): TGCGCCAGCAGCCAAGATAGTACGGGATCAAACACCATATATTTT. It codes for CASSQDSTGSNTIYF. The rearrangement joins TRBV4-3 to TRBJ1-3, with D unclear. Trimming removed 0 bases at V and 6 bases at J, with 12 bases between. The V gene's germline CDR1 is LGHNA and CDR2 YSLEER. This CDR3 contains 15 residues.

V gene TRBV12-3 or TRBV12-4 combines with J gene TRBJ2-1, with D maybe TRBD2 (6 bases). The CDR3 extends over 12 amino acids. V lost 6 bases and J 9 bases, leaving 12 bases between the germline ends. CDR3 sequence: CASSVRELEQFF. In DNA, the CDR3 is TGTGCCAGCAGCGTACGGGAGCTTGAGCAGTTCTTC.

The chain combines TRBV5-4 with TRBJ2-2, with TRBD1 as a possible D gene (6 bases). The CDR3 runs to 14 residues. Trimming removed 5 bases from V and 6 bases from J, with 14 bases in between. The germline CDR1 and CDR2 sequences are SGHNT and YYREEE (reference sequence). DNA of the CDR3: TGTGCCAGCAGGAACCAGGGGAGAGCCGGGGAGCTGTTTTTT. Translating it yields CASRNQGRAGELFF.

The chain recombines TRBV19 with TRBJ1-5; 11 positions agree with TRBD1. Trimming at V came to 3 bases and at J to 7 bases, leaving 11 bases not matched to a gene. CDR1 and CDR2 (germline): LNHDA, SQIVND (reference sequence). The length of the CDR3 is 17 residues. The CDR3 DNA follows: TGTGCCAGTAGTATGCCTCGGGGACAGGGGGGGCGACAGCCCCAGCATTTT. This codes for CASSMPRGQGGRQPQHF. Filled out from reference TRBV19 and TRBJ1-5, the complete variable domain reads DGGITQSPKYLFRKEGQNVTLSCEQNLNHDAMYWYRQDPGQGLRLIYYSQIVNDFQKGDIAEGYSVSREKKESFPLTVTSAQKNPTAFYLCASSMPRGQGGRQPQHFGDGTRLSIL.

V and J are TRBV7-2 and TRBJ2-3; D might be TRBD1 (7 bases). Germline V gene lookup returns CDR1 SGHTA and CDR2 FQGNSA. V dropped 5 bases and J dropped 0 bases, with 15 bases sitting between them. The CDR3 contains 16 residues. The CDR3 bases are TGTGCCAGCAGCACCGTGACAGGGACTAGCACAGATACGCAGTATTTT. Translation: CASSTVTGTSTDTQYF.

This clone occurred a few times. J is TRBJ1-2 and V is TRBV15, with a possible D match to TRBD1 (5 bases). The CDR3 has 16 residues. The V and J ends lost 0 bases and 4 bases respectively, with 15 bases between them. Germline CDR1 and CDR2: LNHNV and YYDKDF (reference sequence). CDR3 DNA sequence: TGTGCCACCAGCAGAGAGGGCGGGGCCCTCCTCTATGGCTACACCTTC. Residues: CATSREGGALLYGYTF.

The chain joins TRBV11-3 to TRBJ2-2; D perhaps matches TRBD2 (5 bases). This CDR3 comprises 17 residues. V shed 1 base and J shed 2 bases, with 14 bases lying between them. From germline, CDR1 is SGHNT and CDR2 YENEEA. The CDR3 is CASSLATSSRNTGELFF. The DNA of the CDR3 is TGTGCCAGCAGCTTAGCCACGTCTAGCCGAAACACCGGGGAGCTGTTTTTT.

V is TRBV27 and J is TRBJ2-3, with TRBD2 as a possible D gene (5 bases). The CDR3 runs 15 residues. Germline V CDR1 and CDR2: MNHEY, SMNVEV (reference sequence). The V gene lost 5 bases and the J gene lost 2 bases, with 14 bases spanning the gap. The CDR3 coding sequence is TGTGCCAGCAGTCCCCGGGGTCTGTACACAGATACGCAGTATTTT. It encodes CASSPRGLYTDTQYF.

The V call is TRBV7-2, the J call TRBJ2-1; D is possibly TRBD2 (6 bases). V lost 4 bases to trimming and J lost 6 bases, with 13 bases between them. Looked up from germline, CDR1 is SGHTA and CDR2 is FQGNSA. The CDR3 runs 14 residues. The CDR3 is CASSSSLASNEQFF. CDR3 nucleotides: TGTGCCAGCAGCTCCTCACTAGCTTCCAATGAGCAGTTCTTC.

Concerning this clone itself: In the same sample, other DNA sequences code for this CDR3. The chain uses TRBV29-1 and TRBJ1-1; the match to TRBD1 covers 8 bases. Germline CDR1 SQVTM, CDR2 ANQGSEA. This CDR3 is 13 amino acids long. Losses at the gene ends were 4 bases for V and 5 bases for J; bases not matched to a gene: 6. In DNA, the CDR3 is TGCAGCGTTGCCGACAGGGGAGGGACTGAAGCTTTCTTT. Amino acid sequence: CSVADRGGTEAFF.

This sequence joins TRBV7-3 and TRBJ2-1; D might be TRBD2 (6 bases). The germline CDR1 and CDR2 sequences are SGHTA and FQGTGA. The CDR3 has 16 residues. Trimming left V 1 base short and J 5 bases short, with 15 bases between. Written as DNA, the CDR3 is TGTGCCAGCAGCTTAAGGGGTGGCGGGACCAACAATGAGCAGTTCTTC. Translation gives CASSLRGGGTNNEQFF.

This clone was seen once. J is TRBJ2-1 and V is TRBV14; TRBD2 is a possible D gene (6 bases). Germline V CDR1 and CDR2: SGHDN, FVKESK. Trimming shortened V by 4 bases and J by 0 bases, and 22 bases separated the two germline ends. CDR3 length: 19 amino acids. This chain's CDR3 is CASSRSPPGLLSSYNEQFF. The CDR3 DNA follows: TGTGCCAGCAGCCGCTCCCCACCGGGACTCCTGAGCTCCTACAATGAGCAGTTCTTC. The variable domain in full, with the rest retrieved from reference TRBV14 and TRBJ2-1, is EAGVTQFPSHSVIEKGQTVTLRCDPISGHDNLYWYRRVMGKEIKFLLHFVKESKQDESGMPNNRFLAERTGGTYSTLKVQPAELEDSGVYFCASSRSPPGLLSSYNEQFFGPGTRLTVL.

The chain has TRBV3-1 (or the pseudogene TRBV3-2) and TRBJ1-1; TRBD1 matches 9 bases. J gave up 4 bases and V 7 bases, and 7 bases lay outside the gene matches. Germline values: CDR1 LGHDT, CDR2 YNNKEL (reference sequence). The CDR3 is 14 residues long. CDR3 protein: CASTGTGYITEAFF. DNA for the CDR3: TGTGCCAGCACCGGGACAGGGTACATCACTGAAGCTTTCTTT.

This sequence joins TRBV3-1 (or the pseudogene TRBV3-2) and TRBJ1-2, with TRBD1 matching 8 bases. The V and J ends lost 3 bases and 3 bases, in that order; junction bases with no gene match: 3. Germline CDR1 is LGHDT and CDR2 is YNNKEL (reference sequence). This CDR3 spans 14 amino acids. The DNA of the CDR3 is TGTGCCAGCAGCCAGAGGGGACAGGACTATGGCTACACCTTC. It yields the protein CASSQRGQDYGYTF.

This chain links TRBV6-5 with TRBJ1-4; D gene ambiguous. Germline CDR1 reads MNHEY; CDR2 reads SVGAGI. Trimming removed 4 bases from V and 0 bases from J, with 9 bases in between. The CDR3 consists of 15 residues. The CDR3 sequence is CASSSAGATNEKLFF. The CDR3 DNA follows: TGTGCCAGCAGTTCCGCCGGTGCAACTAATGAAAAACTGTTTTTT.

The chain combines TRBV4-1 with TRBJ2-1; TRBD1 agrees at 7 bases. J gave up 5 bases and V 5 bases, and 12 bases lay outside the gene matches. Germline lookup yields CDR1 MGHRA and CDR2 YSYEKL. CDR3 length: 16 residues. In DNA form, the CDR3 reads TGCGCCAGCAGCGGAAACCAGGGGGTTCTCGACAATGAGCAGTTCTTC. It encodes CASSGNQGVLDNEQFF.

This clone was detected only once. The V call is TRBV7-3, the J call TRBJ2-3; 7 positions match TRBD2. Germline V CDR1 and CDR2: SGHTA, FQGTGA. Losses at the gene ends were 6 bases for V and 2 bases for J; bases not matched to a gene: 8. The CDR3 spans 15 residues. CDR3 amino acids: CASRIWGGSTDTQYF. As DNA, the CDR3 is TGTGCCAGCAGGATCTGGGGAGGGTCCACAGATACGCAGTATTTT.

The chain joins TRBV13 to TRBJ1-5; unclear D gene. With 7 bases removed from V and 6 bases from J, the gap between germline ends came to 10 bases. This CDR3 is 12 amino acids long. CDR1 PRHDT and CDR2 FYEKMQ come from the germline V gene (reference sequence). The CDR3 DNA sequence: TGTGCCAGCACCCAACGGGGTCAGCCCCAGCATTTT. As protein: CASTQRGQPQHF.

This chain uses TRBV19 with TRBJ1-2; 9 nucleotides line up with TRBD1. Trimming cost V 5 bases and J 8 bases; bases outside gene matches: 12. The CDR3 sequence is 15 residues long. The V gene's germline CDR1 is LNHDA and CDR2 SQIVND (reference sequence). This CDR3 reads CASSARDRALWGYTF. CDR3 in DNA: TGTGCCAGTAGTGCCCGGGACAGGGCCCTATGGGGCTACACCTTC.

The chain employs TRBV19 and TRBJ2-7; 7 bases agree with TRBD2. The CDR3 is 15 amino acids. V shed 7 bases, J shed 6 bases, and the junction held 15 bases outside the gene matches. Germline CDR1 reads LNHDA; CDR2 reads SQIVND (reference sequence). CDR3 protein: CASKYRSGTHFEQYF. CDR3 in DNA: TGTGCCAGTAAGTATAGAAGCGGGACCCACTTCGAGCAGTACTTC.

This chain joins TRBV5-1 and TRBJ1-3, with 8 bases identical to TRBD1. V dropped 5 bases and J dropped 2; count of bases not matched to a gene: 6. This CDR3 is 15 amino acids long. Germline V gives CDR1 SGHRS, CDR2 YFSETQ. The CDR3 coding sequence is TGCGCCAGCAGTTATGACAGGGGACCTGGAAACACCATATATTTT. Encoded protein: CASSYDRGPGNTIYF.

V is TRBV19 and J is TRBJ1-2, with a possible D match to TRBD1 (5 bases). The CDR3 consists of 12 residues. Germline V gene data show CDR1 as LNHDA and CDR2 as SQIVND (reference sequence). Trimming took off 6 bases at V and 4 bases at J, with 9 bases between the two ends. Here the CDR3 reads CASSDRVYGYTF. The DNA for the CDR3 is TGTGCCAGTAGCGACAGAGTCTATGGCTACACCTTC.

This chain links TRBV6-5 with TRBJ2-7; 7 positions match TRBD1. This CDR3 comprises 14 residues. Germline values: CDR1 MNHEY, CDR2 SVGAGI. The J segment lost 0 bases and the V segment lost 9 bases, leaving 8 bases of the junction unmatched. In DNA, the CDR3 is TGTGCCAGTGGACAGGACCCGACCTCCTACGAGCAGTACTTC. This encodes CASGQDPTSYEQYF.

DNA for the CDR3: TGCAGTGCTAGAGGACAGGATGGCTACACCTTC. Protein sequence: CSARGQDGYTF. This rearrangement joins TRBV20-1 to TRBJ1-2; D perhaps matches TRBD1 (6 bases). Germline CDR1 is DFQATT and CDR2 is SNEGSKA (reference sequence). The CDR3 is 11 amino acids. Trimming left V 1 base short and J 6 bases short, with 6 bases between.

The rearrangement joins TRBV5-1 to TRBJ2-1; a possible D gene is TRBD2 (6 bases). Trimming took off 7 bases at V and 0 bases at J, with 11 bases between the two ends. Germline-derived CDR1 and CDR2 are SGHRS and YFSETQ. The CDR3 is 14 amino acids. The CDR3 sequence: CASGGIGSYNEQFF. The CDR3 DNA reads as TGCGCCAGCGGCGGGATAGGCTCCTACAATGAGCAGTTCTTC.

The chain recombines TRBV6-5 with TRBJ1-1; D is undetermined. Per the germline V gene, CDR1 is MNHEY and CDR2 is SVGAGI. This CDR3 is 15 amino acids long. V lost 0 bases and J lost 3, with 11 bases in between. CDR3 sequence: CASSYSRAVYTEAFF. CDR3 bases: TGTGCCAGCAGTTACTCGAGGGCAGTATACACTGAAGCTTTCTTT.

The gene calls are TRBV27 and TRBJ1-1; D not certain. The CDR3 is made up of 12 amino acids. The germline V and J ends were trimmed by 8 bases and 6 bases, with 13 bases remaining between them. Germline CDR1 reads MNHEY; CDR2 reads SMNVEV (reference sequence). The CDR3 nucleotides read TGTGCCAGCGGCAGCCCGGGGTCTGAAGCTTTCTTT. Its protein product is CASGSPGSEAFF.

The chain recombines TRBV9 with TRBJ2-1; 10 bases are shared with TRBD2. The junction had 6 bases not matched to a gene; V was cut back by 0 bases and J by 9 bases. CDR3 length: 15 residues. Germline lookup yields CDR1 SGDLS and CDR2 YYNGEE. The DNA of the CDR3 is TGTGCCAGCAGCGTAGTGTCTAGCGGGGGTGGTGAGCAGTTCTTC. This gives the protein CASSVVSSGGGEQFF.

This clone was picked up a small number of times. The genes are TRBV12-3 or TRBV12-4 and TRBJ2-2; no reliable D call. This CDR3 comprises 13 residues. Between the trimmed V and J ends, which lost 2 bases and 4 bases, there was a span of 5 bases. CDR3 sequence reads: CASSLTATGELFF. In nucleotides, the CDR3 is TGTGCCAGCAGTTTAACTGCCACCGGGGAGCTGTTTTTT.